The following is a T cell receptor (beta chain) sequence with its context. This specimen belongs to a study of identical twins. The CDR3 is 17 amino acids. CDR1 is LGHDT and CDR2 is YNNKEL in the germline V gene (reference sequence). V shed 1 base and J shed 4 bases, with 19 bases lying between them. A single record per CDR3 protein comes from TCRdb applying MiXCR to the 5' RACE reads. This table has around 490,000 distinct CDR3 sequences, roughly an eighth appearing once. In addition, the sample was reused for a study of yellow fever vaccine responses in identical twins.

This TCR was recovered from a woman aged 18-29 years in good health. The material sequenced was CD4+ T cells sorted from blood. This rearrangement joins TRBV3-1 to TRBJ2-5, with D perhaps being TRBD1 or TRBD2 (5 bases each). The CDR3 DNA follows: TGTGCCAGCAGCCAAGTTACGGGGCTACGCCCGGGAGAGACCCAGTACTTC. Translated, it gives CASSQVTGLRPGETQYF.